The present TCR beta chain was sequenced within a study of cytomegalovirus exposure and HLA in healthy donors. Broader study findings: The tendency of first-cohort TCR clusters to co-occur in the 110 or so validation repertoires emerged from a later analysis.

With 3 bases removed from V and 6 bases from J, the gap between germline ends came to 11 bases. Germline CDR1 and CDR2: LNHDA and SQIVND (reference sequence). CDR3 length equals 13 residues. Clones were read by immunoSEQ multiplex PCR, and TCRdb kept only the in-frame ones, dropping some. Here the sample spans some 170,000 clones, around nine tenths being singletons. Points on this clone: What it binds is not known.

This sequence was found in a woman aged 18-29 years in good health and CMV-seronegative. V is TRBV19 and J is TRBJ1-1; no clear D gene. The sample comprised PBMCs. The chain's CDR3 is CASSIEGFSEAFF. As DNA, the CDR3 is TGTGCCAGTAGTATTGAGGGTTTTTCTGAAGCTTTCTTT.